The rows below give T cell receptor beta chains drawn from one sample of a study of CDR3 diversity in severe acne. TCRdb called the PCR reads again in MiXCR, with one record for every CDR3 protein. This table has 65,000 to 95,000 distinct CDR3 sequences, around 49% appearing once. The material sequenced was blood. All receptors derive from a male donor in good health, without acne. The CDR3 runs from the conserved cysteine through the conserved F or W. The D gene is left open where the match is weak. For some rows the clone size is stated as once, few or many, or as a class when expanded; others skip it.

size: many
V: TRBV11-2
J: TRBJ2-1
D: -
DNA: TGTGCCAGCAGCTTACTAGCTTGGGGGGATGAGCAGTTCTTC
CDR3: CASSLLAWGDEQFF

size: many
V: TRBV3-1
J: TRBJ2-3
D: TRBD1
DNA: TGTGCCAGCAGGAACAGGGGAAGCACAGATACGCAGTATTTT
CDR3: CASRNRGSTDTQYF

size: -
V: TRBV2
J: TRBJ2-7
D: -
DNA: TGTGCCAGCAGCCGAGGGGGGACAGCGTCCTACGAGCAGTACTTC
CDR3: CASSRGGTASYEQYF

size: -
V: TRBV20-1
J: TRBJ1-5
D: -
DNA: TGCAGTGCTAGAGGGCGGGTCAGCAATCAGCCCCAGCATTTT
CDR3: CSARGRVSNQPQHF

size: once
V: TRBV2
J: TRBJ2-7
D: -
DNA: TGTGCCAGCAGTTGGGTCCTCGGACAGCTACTTTACGAGCAGTACTTC
CDR3: CASSWVLGQLLYEQYF

size: -
V: TRBV30
J: TRBJ2-7
D: -
DNA: TGTGCCTGGGGGGACGAGCAGTACTTC
CDR3: CAWGDEQYF

size: many
V: TRBV5-6
J: TRBJ2-1
D: -
DNA: TGTGCCAGCAGCTTGGGGCCCAATGAGCAGTTCTTC
CDR3: CASSLGPNEQFF

size: -
V: TRBV6-5
J: TRBJ1-3
D: TRBD1
DNA: TGTGCCAGCAGTCCCACAGGGGGCTATGGCTACACCATATATTTT
CDR3: CASSPTGGYGYTIYF

size: few
V: TRBV5-1
J: TRBJ1-2
D: TRBD1
DNA: TGCGCCAGCAGCTTGACACTGGACAGGGGTTTGAATGGCTACACCTTC
CDR3: CASSLTLDRGLNGYTF

size: many
V: TRBV28
J: TRBJ1-1
D: -
DNA: TGTGCCAGCAGCCCCGAGACAGGAGGCACTGAAGCTTTCTTT
CDR3: CASSPETGGTEAFF

size: -
V: TRBV5-6
J: TRBJ2-1
D: -
DNA: TGTGCCAGCAATAGAGGGGCTGGCTACAATGAGCAGTTCTTC
CDR3: CASNRGAGYNEQFF

size: -
V: TRBV20-1
J: TRBJ2-3
D: -
DNA: TGCAGCGCCAGGGACGGAAACACAGATACGCAGTATTTT
CDR3: CSARDGNTDTQYF

size: -
V: TRBV7-9
J: TRBJ2-7
D: TRBD2
DNA: TGTGCCAGCAGCTTTGGCCAGCGGGATGCCTCCTACGAGCAGTACTTC
CDR3: CASSFGQRDASYEQYF

size: -
V: TRBV5-5
J: TRBJ2-3
D: TRBD2
DNA: TGTGCCAGCAAAACCGGGACTAGCGGGGGGGTTTTCACAGATACGCAGTATTTT
CDR3: CASKTGTSGGVFTDTQYF

size: many
V: TRBV5-1
J: TRBJ2-2
D: TRBD2
DNA: TGCGCCAGCAGCTTGGTTCTGCTAGCGGGGGGGCCAACCGGGGAGCTGTTTTTT
CDR3: CASSLVLLAGGPTGELFF

size: -
V: TRBV7-2
J: TRBJ2-7
D: TRBD2
DNA: TGTGCCAGCAGTGGGACTAGCGGGATCACCTACGAGCAGTACTTC
CDR3: CASSGTSGITYEQYF

size: -
V: TRBV28
J: TRBJ1-1
D: -
DNA: TGTGCCAGCAGTTTATCGGCGATGGCTACTGAAGCTTTCTTT
CDR3: CASSLSAMATEAFF

size: many
V: TRBV5-1
J: TRBJ2-6
D: TRBD1
DNA: TGCGCCAGCAGCTTGGAAGTAGGGGGCGAGGGCTTTGGGGCCAACGTCCTGACTTTC
CDR3: CASSLEVGGEGFGANVLTF

size: -
V: TRBV24-1
J: TRBJ1-1
D: -
DNA: TGTGCCACCAGCAGGACACCGAACACTGAAGCTTTCTTT
CDR3: CATSRTPNTEAFF

size: -
V: TRBV25-1
J: TRBJ1-1
D: -
DNA: TGTGCCAGCAGGGGGGCTTTGAACGCTGAGGCTTTCTTT
CDR3: CASRGALNAEAFF

size: many
V: TRBV6-1
J: TRBJ1-5
D: TRBD1
DNA: TGTGCCAGCAGTCCCTACCGGGACAGGGATCCTTTAAGCAATCAGCCCCAGCATTTT
CDR3: CASSPYRDRDPLSNQPQHF

size: many
V: TRBV7-2
J: TRBJ2-7
D: TRBD2
DNA: TGTGCCAGCAGCTTAGGGACTAGCGCCGAGCAGTACTTC
CDR3: CASSLGTSAEQYF

size: few
V: TRBV6-5
J: TRBJ1-1
D: -
DNA: TGTGCCAGCAGTTACTCCGAGGATCCGAACACTGAAGCTTTCTTT
CDR3: CASSYSEDPNTEAFF

size: -
V: TRBV2
J: TRBJ1-1
D: TRBD1
DNA: TGTGCCAGCAGGAGGGACAGGATGAACACTGAAGCTTTCTTT
CDR3: CASRRDRMNTEAFF

size: many
V: TRBV7-6
J: TRBJ2-2
D: -
DNA: TGTGCCAGCAGCCCAGTGTCTGCCCCCGACACCGGGGAGCTGTTTTTT
CDR3: CASSPVSAPDTGELFF

size: -
V: TRBV2
J: TRBJ2-2
D: -
DNA: TGTGCCAGCAAGGGGGGGCCAACCGGGGAGCTGTCTTTT
CDR3: CASKGGPTGELSF

size: few
V: TRBV4-1
J: TRBJ2-5
D: -
DNA: TGTGCCAGCAGCTTTATCACGGGTGAGAAGCAGTACTTC
CDR3: CASSFITGEKQYF

size: many
V: TRBV7-9
J: TRBJ2-3
D: -
DNA: TGTGCCAGCGGCAGGGGCAGCACAGATACGCAGTATTTT
CDR3: CASGRGSTDTQYF

size: -
V: TRBV29-1
J: TRBJ2-2
D: TRBD1
DNA: TGCAGCGTTGAAGTGGACGGGACAGGCACCGGGGAGCTGTTTTTT
CDR3: CSVEVDGTGTGELFF

size: -
V: TRBV24-1
J: TRBJ1-2
D: TRBD1
DNA: TGTGCCACCAGTGATCCGGGGACAGGCGGTGGAGGGGGCTACACCTTC
CDR3: CATSDPGTGGGGGYTF

size: many
V: TRBV30
J: TRBJ2-1
D: TRBD2
DNA: TGTGCCTGGAGTGGCTGGGGGAGGGCCAACAATGAGCAGTTCTTC
CDR3: CAWSGWGRANNEQFF

size: -
V: TRBV5-4
J: TRBJ2-1
D: -
DNA: TGTGCCAGCAGCTATGGCGGCAATGAGCAGTTCTTC
CDR3: CASSYGGNEQFF

size: -
V: TRBV25-1
J: TRBJ1-5
D: -
DNA: TGTGCCAGCAGTTTAGTAGGATGGCCCCAGCATTTT
CDR3: CASSLVGWPQHF

size: -
V: TRBV28
J: TRBJ1-2
D: TRBD1
DNA: TGTGCCACCGGGGGACAGCCAAAGGGGGGCTACACCTTC
CDR3: CATGGQPKGGYTF

size: -
V: TRBV7-2
J: TRBJ2-7
D: -
DNA: TGTGCCAGCAGTCGACCTGGACAGTCCTACGAGCAGTACTTC
CDR3: CASSRPGQSYEQYF

size: many
V: TRBV30
J: TRBJ2-7
D: -
DNA: TGTGCCTGGAGTGTCTTGGGTGCTGGCGAGCAGTACTTC
CDR3: CAWSVLGAGEQYF

size: -
V: TRBV30
J: TRBJ1-2
D: -
DNA: TGTGCCTGGAGTACCTACCTCGGAGTGACCTATGGCTACACCTTC
CDR3: CAWSTYLGVTYGYTF

size: many
V: TRBV29-1
J: TRBJ1-2
D: -
DNA: TGCAGCGTTGAAGATAGTTCCAGCCTCTATGGCTACACCTTC
CDR3: CSVEDSSSLYGYTF

size: -
V: TRBV24-1
J: TRBJ1-1
D: TRBD1
DNA: TGTGCCACCAGTGACTCCGGGACAGGGGGAGAAGCTTTCTTT
CDR3: CATSDSGTGGEAFF

size: many
V: TRBV20-1
J: TRBJ2-5
D: -
DNA: TGCAGTGCGCCCGGGACTGCTAGTGAGGAGACCCAGTACTTC
CDR3: CSAPGTASEETQYF

size: -
V: TRBV20-1
J: TRBJ2-4
D: TRBD1
DNA: TGCAGTGCTAGAAGGCAGGGGGCGAAGGTAGCCAAAAACATTCAGTACTTC
CDR3: CSARRQGAKVAKNIQYF

size: -
V: TRBV10-3
J: TRBJ2-7
D: TRBD2
DNA: TGTGCCGCCAAGGGACTAGCGGGATTCCCCTACGAGCAGTACTTC
CDR3: CAAKGLAGFPYEQYF

size: -
V: TRBV6-5
J: TRBJ2-5
D: -
DNA: TGTGCCAGCAGTCCGCTAGCGCCGCAAGAGACCCAGTACTTC
CDR3: CASSPLAPQETQYF

size: -
V: TRBV10-3
J: TRBJ2-7
D: TRBD1
DNA: TGTGCCATCAGTGAGTATACCGGGACAGGCGGCTCCTACGAGCAGTACTTC
CDR3: CAISEYTGTGGSYEQYF

size: -
V: TRBV19
J: TRBJ1-4
D: -
DNA: TGTGCCAGTACGGGAAACTATAATGAAAAACTGTTTTTT
CDR3: CASTGNYNEKLFF

size: -
V: TRBV19
J: TRBJ2-5
D: TRBD1
DNA: TGTGCCAGTAGTATGGGGACAGGGGCAAAAGAGACCCAGTACTTC
CDR3: CASSMGTGAKETQYF

size: -
V: TRBV5-1
J: TRBJ2-1
D: -
DNA: TGCGCCAGCAGCTTGGATGAGCAGTTCTTC
CDR3: CASSLDEQFF

size: few
V: TRBV10-3
J: TRBJ1-6
D: -
DNA: TGTGCCATCAGTGAGGCAACGAACCGCGGGACCCTCCACTTT
CDR3: CAISEATNRGTLHF

size: many
V: TRBV30
J: TRBJ1-2
D: -
DNA: TGTGCCTGCACCCCAGAGAGAGGTTTGTACGGCTACACCTTC
CDR3: CACTPERGLYGYTF

size: -
V: TRBV29-1
J: TRBJ2-3
D: -
DNA: TGCAGCGTTGAAGATTGGCCGGCAGATACGCAGTATTTT
CDR3: CSVEDWPADTQYF

size: -
V: TRBV25-1
J: TRBJ2-5
D: -
DNA: TGTGCCAGCAGTGAATTTGGGGGGTCGTCAGAGACCCAGTACTTC
CDR3: CASSEFGGSSETQYF

size: many
V: TRBV5-1
J: TRBJ2-4
D: -
DNA: TGCGCCAGCAGCTTAAGCCGGGAGAAGGTCTTTAACATTCAGTACTTC
CDR3: CASSLSREKVFNIQYF

size: -
V: TRBV10-2
J: TRBJ2-7
D: TRBD2
DNA: TGTGCCAGCAGCCGGGACTACGGCCCTCTCGAGCAGTACTTC
CDR3: CASSRDYGPLEQYF